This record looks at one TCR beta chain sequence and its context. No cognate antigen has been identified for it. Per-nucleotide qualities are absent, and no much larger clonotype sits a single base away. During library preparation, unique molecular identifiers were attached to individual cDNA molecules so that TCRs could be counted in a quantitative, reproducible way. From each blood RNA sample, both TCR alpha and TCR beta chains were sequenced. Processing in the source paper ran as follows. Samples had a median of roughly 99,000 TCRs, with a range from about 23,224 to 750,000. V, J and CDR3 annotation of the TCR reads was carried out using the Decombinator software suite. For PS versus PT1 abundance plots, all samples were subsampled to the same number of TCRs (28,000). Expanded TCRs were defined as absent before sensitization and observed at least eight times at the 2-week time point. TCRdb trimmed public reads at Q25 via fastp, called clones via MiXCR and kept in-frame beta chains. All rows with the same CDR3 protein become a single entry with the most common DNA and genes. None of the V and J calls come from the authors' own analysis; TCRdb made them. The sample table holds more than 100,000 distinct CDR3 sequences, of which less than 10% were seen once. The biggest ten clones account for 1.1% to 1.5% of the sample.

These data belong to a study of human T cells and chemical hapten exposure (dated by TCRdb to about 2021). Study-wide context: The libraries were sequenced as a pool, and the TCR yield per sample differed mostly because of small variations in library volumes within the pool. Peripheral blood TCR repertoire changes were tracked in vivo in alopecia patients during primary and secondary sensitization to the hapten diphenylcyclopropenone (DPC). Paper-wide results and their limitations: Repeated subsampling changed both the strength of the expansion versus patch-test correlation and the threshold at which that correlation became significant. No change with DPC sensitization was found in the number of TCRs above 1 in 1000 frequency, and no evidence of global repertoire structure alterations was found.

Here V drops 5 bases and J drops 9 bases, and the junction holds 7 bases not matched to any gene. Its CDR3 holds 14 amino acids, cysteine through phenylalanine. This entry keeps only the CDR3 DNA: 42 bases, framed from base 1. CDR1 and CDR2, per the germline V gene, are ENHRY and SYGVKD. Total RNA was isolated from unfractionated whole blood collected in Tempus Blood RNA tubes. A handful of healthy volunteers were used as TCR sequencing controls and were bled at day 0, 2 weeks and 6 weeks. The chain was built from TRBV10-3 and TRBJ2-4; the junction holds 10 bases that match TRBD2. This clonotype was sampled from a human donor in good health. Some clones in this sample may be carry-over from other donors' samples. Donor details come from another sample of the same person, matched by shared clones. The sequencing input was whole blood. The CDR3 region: CAISPGTSASIQYF. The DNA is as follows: TGTGCCATCAGTCCCGGGACTAGCGCAAGCATTCAGTACTTC.